This T cell receptor beta chain came from a study of blood T cell repertoires in COVID-19. Study as a whole: COVID-19 samples from acute and convalescent phases originated in the United States, Italy and Spain.

Trimming shortened V by 1 base and J by 7 bases, and 11 bases separated the two germline ends. The CDR3 is 15 amino acids. Germline assignment: CDR1 LNHDA and CDR2 SQIVND (reference sequence). TCRdb's table, derived via immunoSEQ multiplex PCR, lists solely in-frame clones and lacks some. The sample carries more than 110,000 clones, 85% to 90% recorded once. The chain couples TRBV19 to TRBJ1-6; a weak D match, TRBD1 (5 bases). Sequencing used peripheral blood. This sequence was found in a woman aged 40 to 50 with acute or convalescent COVID-19. As DNA, the CDR3 is TGTGCCAGTAGTATAGGACAGAGGCAAAATTCACCCCTCCACTTT. This codes for CASSIGQRQNSPLHF.